This TCR beta chain was captured in a study of cytomegalovirus exposure and HLA in healthy donors. Study context: Around 78 million unique TCRs, all from HLA-typed donors, were included in an early release of the data.

This clone was counted only a few times. PCR amplification relied on 60 Vbeta primers (plus 13 Jbeta primers). The protocol was immunoSEQ multiplex PCR, while the TCRdb copy is restricted to in-frame clones and leaves out a portion. The sample consists of under 200,000 clones, about 71% of them appearing once. Germline V gene sequence: CDR1 SGHDT, CDR2 YYEEEE. J was trimmed by 4 bases and V by 3 bases; bases with no gene match: 5. The CDR3 sequence is 15 residues long. This rearrangement joins TRBV5-6 to TRBJ1-2; 11 nucleotides align to TRBD1. This receptor was taken from a man between 50 and 59 years old in good health and CMV-seronegative. The specimen sequenced was PBMCs. The CDR3 spells CASSSGGTGGYGYTF. DNA for the CDR3: TGTGCCAGCAGCTCCGGAGGGACAGGGGGCTATGGCTACACCTTC. Full variable domain (rest looked up from reference TRBV5-6 and TRBJ1-2): DAGVTQSPTHLIKTRGQQVTLRCSPKSGHDTVSWYQQALGQGPQFIFQYYEEEERQRGNFPDRFSGHQFPNYSSELNVNALLLGDSALYLCASSSGGTGGYGYTFGSGTRLTVV.